This TCR beta chain was captured in a study of blood T cell repertoires in COVID-19. Overall study context: From T cells, B-cell-depleted T cells, or PBMCs came the material, which was cDNA or gDNA.

The germline V and J ends were trimmed by 3 bases and 0 bases, with 9 bases remaining between them. Looked up from germline, CDR1 is MDHEN and CDR2 is SYDVKM. The CDR3 covers 15 residues. The protocol was immunoSEQ multiplex PCR, while the TCRdb copy is restricted to in-frame clones and leaves out a portion. The data contain around 270,000 clones, roughly 80% of them singletons. This chain connects TRBV28 to TRBJ1-5; D is uncertain. The sequenced material came from peripheral blood. The receptor was derived from a person aged 70 to 85 with COVID-19, enrolled during active disease. CDR3 in amino acids: CASSLAPNSNQPQHF. The CDR3 DNA reads TGTGCCAGCAGTTTGGCTCCAAATAGCAATCAGCCCCAGCATTTT.